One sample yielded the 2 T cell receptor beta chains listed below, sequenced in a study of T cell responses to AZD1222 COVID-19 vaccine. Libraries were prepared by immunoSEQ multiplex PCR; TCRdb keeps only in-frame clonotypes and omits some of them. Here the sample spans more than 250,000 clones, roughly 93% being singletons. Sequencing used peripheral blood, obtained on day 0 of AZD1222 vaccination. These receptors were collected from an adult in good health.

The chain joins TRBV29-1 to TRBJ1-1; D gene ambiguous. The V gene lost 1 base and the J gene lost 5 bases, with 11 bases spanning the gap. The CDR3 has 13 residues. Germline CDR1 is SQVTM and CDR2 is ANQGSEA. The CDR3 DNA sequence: TGCAGCGTTGAAGGGCAACCTGGGACTGAAGCTTTCTTT. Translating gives CSVEGQPGTEAFF.

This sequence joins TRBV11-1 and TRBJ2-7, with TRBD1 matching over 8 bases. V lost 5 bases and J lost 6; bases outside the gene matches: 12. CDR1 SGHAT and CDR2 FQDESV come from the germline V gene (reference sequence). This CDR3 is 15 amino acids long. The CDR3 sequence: CASSTRTGPHSEQYF. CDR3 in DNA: TGTGCCAGCAGCACTCGGACAGGGCCCCATAGCGAGCAGTACTTC.